This T cell receptor beta chain is from a study of tumor-infiltrating lymphocytes in primary liver carcinoma. About the research overall: Patients diagnosed with primary liver carcinoma received treatment through surgical resection. Productive TCRbeta reads per sample were roughly 3.5 to 7.13 million, not differing by tissue.

Researchers drew blood RNA from unsorted whole blood and extracted germline DNA as well. Before surgery, four milliliters of EDTA blood were taken. With a constant-region primer, TCR beta cDNA was made from around 520 ng of total RNA. Three rounds of nested multiplex PCR with slightly modified ARM-PCR produced TCR beta libraries. The opening two PCR rounds, about 11 cycles each, paired TRBV1-TRBV30 forward primers with a C-beta reverse primer. TCRdb analysed the multiplex PCR reads with MiXCR anew, one entry per CDR3 protein. This table holds around 330,000 distinct CDR3 sequences, less than 75% found once. Study findings and constraints: Bulk, unsorted sampling meant CD4+ and CD8+ repertoires went uncompared.

The CDR3 loop spans 18 amino acids. V was pared by 1 base and J by 4 bases, with 17 bases between. Germline V CDR1 and CDR2: SGHDN, FVKESK. Details on this clonotype: Its antigen remains unidentified.

This receptor was identified in a middle-aged man with primary liver carcinoma and hepatitis B virus infection. The V gene is TRBV14, the J gene TRBJ2-6; D call uncertain. The material sequenced was peripheral blood. The CDR3 nucleotides read TGTGCCAGCAGCCAAGGTCGGGTCCCGTCTTCAGGGGCCAACGTCCTGACTTTC. Protein sequence: CASSQGRVPSSGANVLTF.